The 10 T cell receptor beta chains reported below all come from one sample, sequenced in a study of blood T cell repertoires in COVID-19. The table came from immunoSEQ multiplex PCR; TCRdb's copy has only in-frame clones and leaves some out. The data show approximately 400,000 clones, around 90% seen once. Sequencing input: PBMCs or T cells enriched from blood (not recorded which). The receptors stem from a woman younger than 35 who had recovered from COVID-19.

The chain recombines TRBV24-1 with TRBJ1-5; 8 bases agree with TRBD1. This CDR3 has 14 residues. Looked up from germline, CDR1 is KGHDR and CDR2 is SFDVKD. Unmatched junction bases numbered 4, after V lost 6 bases and J lost 4 bases. CDR3 bases: TGTGCCACCAGTCAGACAGGGGCTAATCAGCCCCAGCATTTT. This encodes CATSQTGANQPQHF.

The chain links TRBV10-3 to TRBJ2-7, with D perhaps matching TRBD1 (5 bases). Germline values: CDR1 ENHRY, CDR2 SYGVKD. V gave up 2 bases and J gave up 0 bases, with 8 bases separating them. This CDR3 has 14 residues. The CDR3 coding sequence is TGTGCCATCAGTGAGAGGACATCCTCCTACGAGCAGTACTTC. Amino acid sequence: CAISERTSSYEQYF.

This rearrangement joins TRBV7-3 to TRBJ1-1; maybe TRBD1 (6 bases). CDR1 and CDR2 from the germline V gene are SGHTA and FQGTGA. Trimming removed 0 bases at V and 5 bases at J, with 16 bases between. CDR3 size: 16 residues. The CDR3 region is CASSLTPGEHPTEAFF. As DNA, the CDR3 is TGTGCCAGCAGCTTAACTCCAGGGGAACATCCTACTGAAGCTTTCTTT.

The chain recombines TRBV11-3 with TRBJ2-2, with TRBD1 matching 10 bases. Trimming took 5 bases from V and 6 from J; bases not matched to a gene: 9. CDR1 is SGHNT, CDR2 YENEEA, per germline. The CDR3 covers 16 residues. CDR3 amino acids: CASSPWTGGGSGELFF. The CDR3 bases are TGTGCCAGCAGCCCGTGGACAGGGGGTGGGTCCGGGGAGCTGTTTTTT.

This chain uses TRBV7-3 with TRBJ2-1, with D possibly matching TRBD1 (5 bases). CDR3 size: 12 residues. Germline V gene lookup returns CDR1 SGHTA and CDR2 FQGTGA. Deletions cut 5 bases from V and 10 bases from J, with 12 bases between. CDR3 sequence (DNA): TGTGCCAGCAGCATGGACACCCGAGAGCAGTTCTTC. Amino acid sequence: CASSMDTREQFF.

CDR3 sequence reads: CASSEGTGFSPLHF. The CDR3 DNA reads as TGTGCCAGCAGTGAAGGGACAGGGTTTTCACCCCTCCACTTT. J is TRBJ1-6 and V is TRBV2; TRBD1 matches 8 bases. CDR3 length equals 14 residues. V lost 1 base to trimming and J lost 9 bases; unmatched junction nucleotides: 2. Germline CDR1 reads SNHLY; CDR2 reads FYNNEI.

The chain recombines TRBV5-1 with TRBJ1-2, with 7 bases matching TRBD1. CDR3 length equals 13 residues. V trimming: 0 bases; J trimming: 7 bases; junction bases outside the gene matches: 3. CDR1 and CDR2 from the germline V gene are SGHRS and YFSETQ. DNA of the CDR3: TGCGCCAGCAGCTTGGATGCAGGGGGTGGCTACACCTTC. Its translation is CASSLDAGGGYTF.

The V gene is TRBV5-1, the J gene TRBJ1-3; 9 bases are shared with TRBD1. Germline lookup yields CDR1 SGHRS and CDR2 YFSETQ. Trimming took 3 bases from V and 3 from J; bases not matched to a gene: 4. There are 15 residues in the CDR3. DNA of the CDR3: TGCGCCAGCAGCTATGGGGACAGGGATGGAAACACCATATATTTT. It encodes CASSYGDRDGNTIYF.

This clone was seen only once. The chain combines TRBV6-1 with TRBJ1-1, with D possibly matching TRBD1 (5 bases). The CDR3 length is 12 residues. Trimming removed 2 bases from V and 6 bases from J, with 7 bases in between. Germline V gives CDR1 MNHNS, CDR2 SASEGT. This CDR3 reads CASSEQGAEAFF. Written as DNA, the CDR3 is TGTGCCAGCAGTGAACAGGGCGCTGAAGCTTTCTTT.

V and J are TRBV7-9 and TRBJ1-5; D remains ambiguous. The germline V and J ends were trimmed by 4 bases and 3 bases, with 13 bases remaining between them. The germline CDR1 and CDR2 sequences are SEHNR and FQNEAQ (reference sequence). This CDR3 region has 15 residues. CDR3: CASSSATGYNQPQHF. The CDR3 DNA reads TGTGCCAGCAGCTCGGCGACGGGTTACAATCAGCCCCAGCATTTT. The entire variable domain, with the rest obtained from reference TRBV7-9 and TRBJ1-5, is as follows: DTGVSQNPRHKITKRGQNVTFRCDPISEHNRLYWYRQTLGQGPEFLTYFQNEAQLEKSRLLSDRFSAERPKGSFSTLEIQRTEQGDSAMYLCASSSATGYNQPQHFGDGTRLSIL.